The T cell receptor (beta chain) described here comes from a study of spatial heterogeneity in lung cancer. Overall study findings and caveats: Beta chains had about 12% coverage of tumor T cells, and alpha chains had around 7.4%. One measure, the expanded intratumoral alpha and beta TCR count, tracked tumor mutation counts. The study found that ubiquitous and regional expanded TCR counts tracked ubiquitous and regional nonsynonymous mutations, respectively.

This clonotype was seen repeatedly, ten times or more. Its antigen remains unidentified. TCRdb reprocessed the 5' RACE reads via MiXCR and lists one record per CDR3 protein. Of about 22,000 distinct CDR3 sequences listed, roughly 3% were seen once; the top ten hold roughly 7.2%. Stated time point: sample taken at primary tumor resection. Samples were obtained from some 70 donors, all untreated early-stage non-small cell lung cancer patients. Sequencing was performed on whole RNA extracted from tumor and nontumor lung tissue, or from frozen PBMC, and the material was left unsorted. Germline values: CDR1 MNHEY, CDR2 SVGAGI. Trimming left V 6 bases short and J 7 bases short, with 16 bases between. The CDR3 consists of 14 residues.

V is TRBV6-5 and J is TRBJ1-5; TRBD1 might be the D (5 bases). This receptor was taken from a male donor with early-stage non-small cell lung cancer. The sample here was lung tumor tissue, taken at surgery. In DNA, the CDR3 is TGTGCCAGCAGCTACGGGCAGGGTGAACAGCCCCAGCATTTT. This sequence encodes CASSYGQGEQPQHF.